The 8 T cell receptor beta chains below all came from one sample that was sequenced in a study of cytomegalovirus exposure and HLA in healthy donors (dated by TCRdb to the late 2010s). Library preparation used the immunoSEQ multiplex PCR assay. For the multiplex PCR, a mixture combining 60 forward primers for TCR Vbeta segments and 13 reverse primers for TCR Jbeta segments was used. Here the immuneACCESS table is served through TCRdb, limited to in-frame sequences with V and J called. Missing clones are a known gap in these copies; in checked studies unresolved V genes cover under half, and the rest lacks a known reason. The sample yields approximately 160,000 clones; around 83% were counted once. The ten largest clones represent around 4.1% of the sample. Sample: PBMCs. Source of these receptors: a man aged 45-65 years in good health and CMV-seropositive.

This chain links TRBV21-1 with TRBJ2-1; the DNA was not used to check the table's D call, TRBD1. TRBV21-1 is designated a pseudogene. This CDR3 is built from 13 residues. The CDR3 DNA reads as TGTGCCAGCAGCAAATGGGACAGGGGTGAGCAGTTCTTC. This sequence encodes CASSKWDRGEQFF.

J is TRBJ2-1 and V is TRBV5-4; 16 bases fit TRBD2. CDR1 is SGHNT and CDR2 is YYREEE in the germline V gene (reference sequence). With V trimmed by 3 bases and J by 9 bases, 6 bases remained unmatched. The CDR3 totals 16 residues. The CDR3 sequence is CASSSAGTSGRGEQFF. The CDR3 DNA reads as TGTGCCAGCAGCTCAGCTGGGACTAGCGGGAGGGGTGAGCAGTTCTTC. Combining the CDR3 with reference TRBV5-4 and TRBJ2-1 gives the whole variable domain ETGVTQSPTHLIKTRGQQVTLRCSSQSGHNTVSWYQQALGQGPQFIFQYYREEENGRGNFPPRFSGLQFPNYSSELNVNALELDDSALYLCASSSAGTSGRGEQFFGPGTRLTVL.

The rearrangement links TRBV7-3 to TRBJ2-3, with 13 positions matching TRBD2. Germline CDR1 and CDR2: SGHTA and FQGTGA. The J segment lost 2 bases and the V segment lost 5 bases, leaving 7 bases of the junction unmatched. The CDR3 contains 17 residues. The CDR3 protein is CASSPGLAGDLTDTQYF. The CDR3 coding sequence is TGTGCCAGCAGCCCAGGACTAGCGGGGGACCTCACAGATACGCAGTATTTT.

In its sample, this clone was seen a few times. The chain links TRBV18 to TRBJ2-7, with a possible D match to TRBD1 (5 bases). Trimming removed 1 base from V and 5 bases from J, with 9 bases in between. This CDR3 has 13 residues. Germline CDR1 reads KGHSH; CDR2 reads LQKENI. The CDR3 is CASSPQGLNEQYF. In DNA, the CDR3 is TGTGCCAGCTCACCACAGGGGTTAAACGAGCAGTACTTC. The full variable domain, completed using reference TRBV18 and TRBJ2-7, is NAGVMQNPRHLVRRRGQEARLRCSPMKGHSHVYWYRQLPEEGLKFMVYLQKENIIDESGMPKERFSAEFPKEGPSILRIQQVVRGDSAAYFCASSPQGLNEQYFGPGTRLTVT.

This chain uses TRBV7-6 with TRBJ1-1; D might be TRBD1 (5 bases). Germline CDR1 reads SGHVS; CDR2 reads FNYEAQ. The CDR3 runs 14 residues. Trimming took off 5 bases at V and 5 bases at J, with 15 bases between the two ends. The CDR3, as DNA: TGTGCCAGCAGCCCCGGGCAGGGTAAGACTGAAGCTTTCTTT. It encodes CASSPGQGKTEAFF.

This clone was recorded only once. V is TRBV28 and J is TRBJ1-5; 7 positions agree with TRBD1. The CDR3 consists of 14 residues. The germline V gene has CDR1 MDHEN and CDR2 SYDVKM. V shed 8 bases and J 4 bases; nucleotides not matched to a gene: 8. CDR3 DNA sequence: TGTGCCAGCGTACCTGGGACAGTGAATCAGCCCCAGCATTTT. Its protein is CASVPGTVNQPQHF.

This sequence joins TRBV5-1 and TRBJ2-3; TRBD2 is a possible D gene (7 bases). V was shortened by 0 bases and J by 2 bases, with 13 bases between the two germline ends. This CDR3 spans 16 amino acids. Germline values: CDR1 SGHRS, CDR2 YFSETQ. The CDR3 nucleotides are TGCGCCAGCAGCTTGGGGTCCGGGGGGCTCACAGATACGCAGTATTTT. This translates into CASSLGSGGLTDTQYF. The full variable domain, completed using reference TRBV5-1 and TRBJ2-3, is KAGVTQTPRYLIKTRGQQVTLSCSPISGHRSVSWYQQTPGQGLQFLFEYFSETQRNKGNFPGRFSGRQFSNSRSEMNVSTLELGDSALYLCASSLGSGGLTDTQYFGPGTRLTVL.

This chain uses TRBV4-1 with TRBJ1-1, with D possibly being TRBD1 (5 bases). Between the trimmed V and J ends, which lost 1 base and 4 bases, there was a span of 16 bases. There are 16 residues in the CDR3. Germline-derived CDR1 and CDR2 are MGHRA and YSYEKL. Here the CDR3 DNA reads TGCGCCAGCAGCCAAGGCCGACAGAACGTGGGCACTGAAGCTTTCTTT. This sequence encodes CASSQGRQNVGTEAFF.